This TCR beta chain was documented in a study of CXCR3-negative and CXCR3-positive naive CD8 T cells. The method, 5' RACE with UMI labels, was used to prepare the TRB cDNA libraries. One entry per CDR3 protein, without DNA, is what TCRdb gives after re-calling the 5' RACE reads. This sample's table has over 100,000 distinct CDR3 sequences. CDR1 and CDR2 from the germline V gene are SGHVS and FNYEAQ. The CDR3 is 11 amino acids. Points on this clonotype: Its specificity is unknown.

General observations from the study: Hydrophobicity was higher for TRB CDR3s found in CXCR3-positive naive cells than in CXCR3-negative naive cells.

The chain links TRBV7-6 to TRBJ2-1. Sequencing used naive CXCR3+ CD8+ T cells from blood. Noted subset: CD45RO-CCR7+CD27+CD95- naive CD8+ T cells expressing CXCR3 (TNR3+). The clonotype comes from a human donor in good health. Some clones in this sample may be carry-over from other donors' samples. This CDR3 reads CASSSNLEQFF.